These T cell receptor beta chains were read from a single sample in a study of chemoradiotherapy in HPV16-positive cancers. Repertoires were generated with immunoSEQ multiplex PCR, while TCRdb's copy carries only in-frame clones and drops some. The table records several hundred clones, almost 95% of them present only once. Sequenced here: tumor tissue, sampled from a patient who underwent chemoradiotherapy. The receptors here all came from a human donor with HPV-associated anogenital cancer. Both conserved end residues are part of each CDR3.

v_call: TRBV7-2
j_call: TRBJ1-4
cdr3_aa: CASSAAGRTGKLFF

v_call: TRBV6-4
j_call: TRBJ2-1
cdr3_aa: CASSDRAGVGNEQFF

v_call: TRBV11-1
j_call: TRBJ1-1
cdr3_aa: CASSPYRETGAFF

v_call: TRBV5-1
j_call: TRBJ2-2
cdr3_aa: CASSLALAGVSTGELFF

v_call: TRBV19
j_call: TRBJ1-6
cdr3_aa: CASSDRKRGNSPLHF

v_call: TRBV2
j_call: TRBJ2-3
cdr3_aa: CASIIEYYSDTQYF

v_call: TRBV5-1
j_call: TRBJ2-7
cdr3_aa: CASSLAPGLPGTSYEQYF

v_call: TRBV28
j_call: TRBJ1-4
cdr3_aa: CASSTTPIKGATNEKLFF

v_call: TRBV2
j_call: TRBJ1-6
cdr3_aa: CASSEARPHNSPLHF

v_call: TRBV10-2
j_call: TRBJ1-4
cdr3_aa: CASSPTLGNEKLFF

v_call: TRBV6-1
j_call: TRBJ2-7
cdr3_aa: CASSEGLAGALYEQYF

v_call: TRBV30
j_call: TRBJ1-5
cdr3_aa: CAWSVDNSNQPQHF

v_call: TRBV28
j_call: TRBJ1-3
cdr3_aa: CASMTGTGNTIYF

v_call: TRBV4-2
j_call: TRBJ2-1
cdr3_aa: CASSQERGGYNEQFF

v_call: TRBV7-9
j_call: TRBJ2-5
cdr3_aa: CASSAQSGSTETQYF

v_call: TRBV5-1
j_call: TRBJ2-2
cdr3_aa: CASSLERGNTGELFF

v_call: TRBV30
j_call: TRBJ2-1
cdr3_aa: CAWSVFTLAVQFF

v_call: TRBV19
j_call: TRBJ2-7
cdr3_aa: CASSRTSGSMNEQYF

v_call: TRBV6-1
j_call: TRBJ2-7
cdr3_aa: CASSEAEGASYEQYF

v_call: TRBV28
j_call: TRBJ2-3
cdr3_aa: CASGTKRGDREFDTQYF

v_call: TRBV29-1
j_call: TRBJ1-1
cdr3_aa: CSSTGNLNTEAFF

v_call: TRBV19
j_call: TRBJ2-3
cdr3_aa: CASSPRREGSTDTQYF

v_call: TRBV7-3
j_call: TRBJ2-6
cdr3_aa: CASSLCVRLQSRANVLTF

v_call: TRBV7-9
j_call: TRBJ2-1
cdr3_aa: CASSLTSGRDEQFF

v_call: TRBV28
j_call: TRBJ1-6
cdr3_aa: CASRWTANNLPLHF

v_call: TRBV4-1
j_call: TRBJ2-1
cdr3_aa: CASSQDRGAREQFF

v_call: TRBV6-5
j_call: TRBJ1-1
cdr3_aa: CASSYSGKEAFF

v_call: TRBV15
j_call: TRBJ2-2
cdr3_aa: CATSRDLALAGGSNTGELFF

v_call: TRBV4-2
j_call: TRBJ2-7
cdr3_aa: CASSDLAGDSYEQYF

v_call: TRBV18
j_call: TRBJ2-6
cdr3_aa: CASSWGVVQSRANVLTF

v_call: TRBV5-1
j_call: TRBJ2-2
cdr3_aa: CATRGASNTGELFF

v_call: TRBV4-2
j_call: TRBJ2-1
cdr3_aa: CASSTSRDGFEQFF

v_call: TRBV27
j_call: TRBJ2-1
cdr3_aa: CASSLTRGNNEQFF

v_call: TRBV7-9
j_call: TRBJ2-7
cdr3_aa: CASSTYEQYF

v_call: TRBV4-3
j_call: TRBJ2-3
cdr3_aa: CASSQETGGPDTQYF

v_call: TRBV30
j_call: TRBJ2-2
cdr3_aa: CAWSRTRSGELFF

v_call: TRBV19
j_call: TRBJ1-5
cdr3_aa: CASSMGSEGPQHF